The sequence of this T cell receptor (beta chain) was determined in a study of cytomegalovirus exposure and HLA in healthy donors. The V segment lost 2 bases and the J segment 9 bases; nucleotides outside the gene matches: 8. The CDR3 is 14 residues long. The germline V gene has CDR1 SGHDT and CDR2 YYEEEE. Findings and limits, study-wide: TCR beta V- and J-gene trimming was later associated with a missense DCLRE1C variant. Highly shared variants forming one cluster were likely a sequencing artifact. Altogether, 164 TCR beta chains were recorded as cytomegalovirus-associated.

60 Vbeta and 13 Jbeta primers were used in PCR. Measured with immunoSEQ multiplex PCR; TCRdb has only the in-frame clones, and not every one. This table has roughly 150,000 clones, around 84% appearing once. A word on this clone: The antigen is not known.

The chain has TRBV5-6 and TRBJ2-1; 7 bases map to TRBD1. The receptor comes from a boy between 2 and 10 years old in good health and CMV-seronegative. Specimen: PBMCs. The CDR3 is CASSFSTGVSEQFF. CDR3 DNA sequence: TGTGCCAGCAGCTTTTCTACAGGGGTTAGTGAGCAGTTCTTC.